Listed below are T cell receptor beta chains from one sample, sequenced in a study of T cells in Graves' hyperthyroidism and ophthalmopathy. TCRdb ran MiXCR on the multiplex PCR reads and lists one entry per CDR3 protein. The profile covers a few hundred thousand distinct CDR3 sequences, with roughly a sixth appearing a single time and more than 3% taken by the ten largest. Sequencing was done on a sample of blood. Receptors were obtained from a woman between 40 and 55 years old with Graves' ophthalmopathy. Both conserved end residues are part of each CDR3. The order of the fields is clone size, V gene, J gene, D gene, CDR3 protein, CDR3 DNA. D genes are given only for firm matches. Clone size, where shown, is once, few, many, or a class for clones that have expanded.

NA	TRBV6-5	TRBJ2-7	NA	CASSYSRVRRGYEQYF	TGTGCCAGCAGTTACTCGAGGGTCCGGCGGGGTTACGAGCAGTACTTC
few	TRBV28	TRBJ1-1	NA	CASSSRDNPEAFF	TGTGCCAGCAGTTCCAGGGATAACCCTGAAGCTTTCTTT
few	TRBV28	TRBJ2-2	TRBD2	CAGSAGGSLGGELFF	TGTGCCGGCTCAGCGGGGGGCTCCCTTGGCGGGGAGCTGTTTTTT
NA	TRBV11-2	TRBJ2-1	TRBD1	CASSLLPGQGYEQFF	TGTGCCAGCAGCTTACTTCCGGGACAGGGCTATGAGCAGTTCTTC
NA	TRBV6-1	TRBJ1-3	NA	CASREGGGSGNTIYF	TGTGCCAGCCGGGAGGGGGGCGGCTCTGGAAACACCATATATTTT
many	TRBV7-8	TRBJ2-3	NA	CASSHSHDAYF	TGTGCCAGCAGTCACTCGCACGACGCATATTTT
few	TRBV25-1	TRBJ2-2	NA	CASSDGTLEIGELFF	TGTGCCAGCAGTGACGGGACCCTCGAGATCGGGGAGCTGTTTTTT
NA	TRBV30	TRBJ1-3	NA	CAWSPGQFTFSGNTIYF	TGTGCCTGGAGTCCCGGACAGTTCACGTTCTCTGGAAACACCATATATTTT
NA	TRBV11-2	TRBJ1-6	TRBD1	CASSFRRDRAGSPLHF	TGTGCCAGCAGCTTCCGTCGGGACAGGGCAGGGTCACCCCTCCACTTT
few	TRBV19	TRBJ2-3	TRBD1	CASPGQGSWDTQYF	TGTGCCTCCCCGGGACAGGGGTCTTGGGATACGCAGTATTTT
NA	TRBV9	TRBJ2-7	TRBD2	CASSIIGTSGRYEQYF	TGTGCCAGCAGCATCATCGGGACTAGCGGGAGATATGAGCAGTACTTC
once	TRBV11-2	TRBJ2-1	NA	CASSPRREQFF	TGTGCCAGCAGCCCAAGGCGTGAGCAGTTCTTC
many	TRBV4-1	TRBJ1-2	NA	CASSQDMAGNNYGYTF	TGCGCCAGCAGCCAAGATATGGCAGGGAATAACTATGGCTACACCTTC
many	TRBV5-1	TRBJ2-1	NA	CASSLVDEQFF	TGCGCCAGCAGCTTGGTGGATGAGCAGTTCTTC
NA	TRBV11-3	TRBJ2-5	TRBD2	CASSFSLAGAGGTQYF	TGTGCCAGCAGCTTCTCCCTAGCGGGAGCCGGAGGGACCCAGTACTTC
few	TRBV6-1	TRBJ1-1	NA	CASRPGLREGEAFF	TGTGCCAGCAGGCCAGGGTTGCGGGAGGGGGAAGCTTTCTTT
NA	TRBV28	TRBJ2-1	NA	CASRQRLEAYNEQFF	TGTGCCAGCAGACAAAGACTAGAAGCCTACAATGAGCAGTTCTTC
many	TRBV28	TRBJ1-2	TRBD1	CASSLPGTGAPESYGYTF	TGTGCCAGCAGTTTACCTGGGACAGGGGCCCCTGAGAGCTATGGCTACACCTTC
NA	TRBV18	TRBJ1-4	TRBD1	CASSPSSPGQEGEKLFF	TGTGCCAGCTCACCATCTTCTCCGGGACAGGAGGGGGAAAAACTGTTTTTT
few	TRBV10-2	TRBJ2-5	TRBD2	CASRVREGKTQYF	TGCGCCAGCAGGGTGCGGGAGGGAAAGACCCAGTACTTC
many	TRBV7-9	TRBJ2-5	NA	CASRGREGQETQYF	TGTGCCAGCAGGGGACGGGAAGGCCAAGAGACCCAGTACTTC
NA	TRBV19	TRBJ1-3	NA	CASSISRISGNTIYF	TGTGCCAGTAGTATATCACGGATCTCTGGAAACACCATATATTTT
few	TRBV6-1	TRBJ1-4	NA	CASSLTGQAEKLFF	TGTGCCAGCAGTCTCACAGGGCAGGCTGAAAAACTGTTTTTT
NA	TRBV6-1	TRBJ2-6	TRBD1	CASSDRGRVSGANVLTF	TGTGCCAGCAGTGACAGGGGGCGCGTCTCTGGGGCCAACGTCCTGACTTTC
many	TRBV6-1	TRBJ2-3	NA	CASSVFGGSSDTQYF	TGTGCCAGCAGTGTATTCGGGGGCTCGTCAGATACGCAGTATTTT
many	TRBV20-1	TRBJ1-2	NA	CSAGTEFSYGYTF	TGCAGTGCTGGGACGGAGTTCTCCTATGGCTACACCTTC
few	TRBV14	TRBJ2-2	NA	CASSQDYTGELFF	TGTGCCAGCAGCCAAGACTACACCGGGGAGCTGTTTTTT
many	TRBV28	TRBJ2-2	NA	CASSFGQGYTGELFF	TGTGCCAGCAGTTTTGGGCAGGGGTACACCGGGGAGCTGTTTTTT